What follows are 10 T cell receptor beta chains derived from one specimen sequenced in a study of spatial heterogeneity in lung cancer. Specified time point: sample taken at primary tumor resection. Extraction of whole RNA from tumor, nontumor lung or frozen PBMC preceded unsorted sequencing. TCRdb called the 5' RACE reads again in MiXCR, with one record for every CDR3 protein. The table lists tens of thousands of distinct CDR3 sequences, approximately 20% of them singletons. Here the sequenced sample was PBMCs, taken at surgery. All receptors come from a male donor with early-stage non-small cell lung cancer.

This clonotype came up a few times. The genes are TRBV4-3 and TRBJ2-2; D possibly corresponds to TRBD1 (5 bases). The V gene lost 3 bases and the J gene lost 2 bases, with 13 bases spanning the gap. This CDR3 has 16 amino acids. Looked up from germline, CDR1 is LGHNA and CDR2 is YSLEER. This CDR3 reads CASSHLRQINTGELFF. In DNA, the CDR3 is TGCGCCAGCAGCCACCTCAGACAGATTAACACCGGGGAGCTGTTTTTT.

This clonotype has a handful of counts. This rearrangement joins TRBV3-1 to TRBJ2-7; D gene ambiguous. CDR1 and CDR2 (germline): LGHDT, YNNKEL (reference sequence). The CDR3 contains 13 residues. The V end lost 1 base, the J end lost 2 bases, and 6 bases lay between the germline ends. In DNA form, the CDR3 reads TGTGCCAGCAGCCAAGGGCCTACCTACGAGCAGTACTTC. Its translation: CASSQGPTYEQYF.

The chain links TRBV7-6 to TRBJ2-5; D might be TRBD2 (6 bases). Germline values: CDR1 SGHVS, CDR2 FNYEAQ. The CDR3 has 11 residues. Trimming took 5 bases from V and 9 from J, leaving 10 bases between them. CDR3 residues: CASSIGGAQYF. The CDR3 nucleotides read TGTGCCAGCAGCATCGGGGGAGCCCAGTACTTC.

CDR3 loop: CASSSLAGAYNEQFF. CDR3 in DNA: TGCGCCAGCAGCTCCCTAGCGGGAGCTTACAATGAGCAGTTCTTC. The chain is built from TRBV5-1 and TRBJ2-1; 10 nucleotides agree with TRBD2. Per the germline V gene, CDR1 is SGHRS and CDR2 is YFSETQ. The CDR3 is made up of 15 amino acids. Losses at the gene ends were 3 bases for V and 4 bases for J; bases not matched to a gene: 4.

This chain joins TRBV11-2 and TRBJ2-5; D might be TRBD1 or TRBD2, each matching 5 bases. This CDR3 has 16 amino acids. CDR1 is SGHAT and CDR2 is FQNNGV in the germline V gene. Trimming shortened V by 3 bases and J by 3 bases, and 17 bases separated the two germline ends. The CDR3 DNA is TGTGCCAGCAGCTTCTTGGGGCGAGGGACCGAAGAGACCCAGTACTTC. It translates to CASSFLGRGTEETQYF.

The table lists this clonotype with a few counts. This chain links TRBV11-2 with TRBJ2-7; 11 positions match TRBD1. Germline CDR1 is SGHAT and CDR2 is FQNNGV. The length of the CDR3 is 14 residues. V was clipped by 5 bases and J by 6 bases; unmatched bases: 6. CDR3 sequence reads: CASSGTGGLSEQYF. CDR3 DNA sequence: TGTGCCAGCAGCGGGACAGGGGGTCTCTCCGAGCAGTACTTC.

For the CDR3, the DNA is TGCGCCAGCAGCCGTAACGACGAGCAGTACTTC. Its protein is CASSRNDEQYF. The rearrangement uses TRBV4-3 and TRBJ2-7; no firm D call. Trimming stripped 4 bases from V and 5 bases from J, with 6 bases between. The CDR3 contains 11 residues. CDR1 and CDR2 from the germline V gene are LGHNA and YSLEER.

A note on this clonotype: It may be a read error: a sequence one base away is much more abundant. This sequence joins TRBV3-1 and TRBJ2-1; maybe TRBD1 (6 bases). Per germline, CDR1 LGHDT and CDR2 YNNKEL (reference sequence). Trimming removed 5 bases from V and 10 bases from J, with 9 bases in between. The CDR3 spans 11 residues. The DNA for the CDR3 is TGTGCCAGCAGCAGGGGGAAAGAGCAGTTCTTC. Protein product: CASSRGKEQFF.

The chain joins TRBV28 to TRBJ1-5; D uncertain. Germline V gene lookup returns CDR1 MDHEN and CDR2 SYDVKM. The V end was cut by 0 bases, the J end by 4 bases, with 10 bases between. The CDR3 is 15 residues long. This chain's CDR3 is CASSLWGSENQPQHF. The CDR3 DNA reads TGTGCCAGCAGTTTATGGGGTTCGGAAAATCAGCCCCAGCATTTT.

This clonotype was detected ten times or more. The chain is built from TRBV27 and TRBJ2-1; 8 bases line up with TRBD2. Germline CDR1 is MNHEY and CDR2 is SMNVEV (reference sequence). Trimming at V came to 5 bases and at J to 7 bases, leaving 7 bases not matched to a gene. This CDR3 has 14 residues. CDR3 nucleotides: TGTGCCAGCAGTAGAAGCGGGAGTAGTAATGAGCAGTTCTTC. Amino acids: CASSRSGSSNEQFF.